This T cell receptor beta chain was obtained from a study of shared clonotypes between healthy human individuals. Study results and limitations: Represented diversity, genetic and exposure-history alike, was limited by few donors. Relative to their counterparts shared across all four donors, non-shared clonotypes exhibited diminished generation probabilities.

With respect to this clone: Its target is not known.

Repertoires were generated with immunoSEQ multiplex PCR, while TCRdb's copy carries only in-frame clones and drops some. The sample carries roughly 2.2 million clones, approximately 93% recorded once. The material sequenced was naive CD4+ T cells from PBMCs. Regarding subset: CD45RA+ positively selected. The sequence came from a man aged 18 to 30 in good health. Some clones in this sample may be carry-over from other donors' samples.

In nucleotides, the CDR3 is TGTGCCAGCAGCCTAGCCGGCCTGACTAGCGGGAGGGCACACAATGAGCAGTTCTTC. Translated, it gives CASSLAGLTSGRAHNEQFF. This chain joins TRBV9 and TRBJ2-1; 14 bases agree with TRBD2. Trimming at V came to 4 bases and at J to 5 bases, leaving 14 bases not matched to a gene. Germline CDR1 and CDR2: SGDLS and YYNGEE. This CDR3 contains 19 residues.